The clone carrying this T cell receptor (beta chain) appeared a few times. The antigen is undetermined. TCR beta CDR3 regions were amplified from RNA transcripts. With the HTBI primer set, the TCR CDR3 went through a first round of RT-PCR. TCRdb reprocessed the multiplex PCR reads with MiXCR, giving one entry per CDR3 protein. Of 360,000 or so distinct CDR3 sequences in the sample, about 15% are singletons; the top ten hold around 20%. V lost 5 bases to trimming and J lost 0 bases, with 15 bases between them. Germline CDR1 reads DFQATT; CDR2 reads SNEGSKA (reference sequence). The CDR3 contains 15 residues. It was 8 to 10 ml of fresh peripheral blood that supplied the PBMCs. This entry comes from a study of T cells in Graves' hyperthyroidism and ophthalmopathy. The study's findings and limits: Blood also held most thyroid clonotypes expanded beyond 0.001.

The sequence was collected from a woman in her fifties or sixties with Graves' ophthalmopathy. The sample was blood. The genes are TRBV20-1 and TRBJ2-3; D tentatively fits TRBD1 or TRBD2 (5 bases each). CDR3 nucleotide sequence: TGCAGTGCTTTCCCCGGGACCACTAGCACAGATACGCAGTATTTT. It encodes CSAFPGTTSTDTQYF.